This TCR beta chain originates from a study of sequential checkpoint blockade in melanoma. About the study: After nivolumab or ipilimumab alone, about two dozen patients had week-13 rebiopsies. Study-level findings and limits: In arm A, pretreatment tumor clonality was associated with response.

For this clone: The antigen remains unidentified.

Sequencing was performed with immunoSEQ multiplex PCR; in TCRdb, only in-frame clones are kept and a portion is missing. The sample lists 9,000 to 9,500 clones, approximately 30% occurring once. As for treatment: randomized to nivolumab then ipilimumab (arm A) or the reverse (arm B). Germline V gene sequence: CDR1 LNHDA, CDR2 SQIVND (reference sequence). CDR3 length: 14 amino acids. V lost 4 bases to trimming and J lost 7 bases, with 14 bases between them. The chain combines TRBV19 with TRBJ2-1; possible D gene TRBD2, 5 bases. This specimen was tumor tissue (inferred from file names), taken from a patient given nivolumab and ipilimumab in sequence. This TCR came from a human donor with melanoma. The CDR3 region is CASSTASFGNEQFF. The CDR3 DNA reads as TGTGCCAGTAGTACGGCTAGCTTTGGGAATGAGCAGTTCTTC.